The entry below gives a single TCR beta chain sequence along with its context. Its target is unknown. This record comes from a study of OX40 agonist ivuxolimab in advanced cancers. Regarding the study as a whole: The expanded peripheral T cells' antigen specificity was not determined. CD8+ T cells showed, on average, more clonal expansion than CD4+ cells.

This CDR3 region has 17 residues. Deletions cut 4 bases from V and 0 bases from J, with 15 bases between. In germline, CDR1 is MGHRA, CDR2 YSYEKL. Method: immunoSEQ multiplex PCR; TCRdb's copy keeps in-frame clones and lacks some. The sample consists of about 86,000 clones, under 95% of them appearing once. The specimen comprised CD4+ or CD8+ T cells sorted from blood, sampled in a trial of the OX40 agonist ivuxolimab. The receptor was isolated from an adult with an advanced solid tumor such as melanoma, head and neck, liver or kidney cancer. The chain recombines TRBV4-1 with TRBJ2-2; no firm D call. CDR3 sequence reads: CASSPPGFKANTGELFF. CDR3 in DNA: TGCGCCAGCAGCCCCCCTGGCTTCAAGGCGAACACCGGGGAGCTGTTTTTT.